A selection of T cell receptor beta chains follows, all from one sample in a study of shared clonotypes between healthy human individuals. Sequencing used immunoSEQ multiplex PCR; TCRdb keeps in-frame clones, though not all of them. The table includes 150,000 to 200,000 clones, over 50% detected once. The sample taken for sequencing was memory CD4+ T cells sorted from blood. The source is a man aged 25 to 40 in good health. Both conserved end residues are part of each CDR3. The D gene is left open where the match is weak. Clone sizes are given selectively: once, few, many, or a class where the clone is expanded.

- | TRBJ1-2 | TRBV23-1 | - | CASSRDKRRKTYGYTF | TGCGCCAGCAGTCGAGATAAGCGCAGAAAGACCTATGGCTACACCTTC
- | TRBJ2-7 | TRBV30 | TRBD2 | CAWTRTSGFYEQYF | TGTGCCTGGACAAGAACTAGCGGATTCTACGAGCAGTACTTC
few | TRBJ2-7 | TRBV28 | - | CASSPRGSPSYEQYF | TGTGCCAGCAGTCCCCGGGGCAGTCCGTCCTACGAGCAGTACTTC
- | TRBJ2-3 | TRBV10-1 | - | CASSDFGMQYF | TGCGCCAGCAGTGATTTCGGGATGCAGTATTTT
- | TRBJ2-1 | TRBV2 | - | CATVLIRGLRDNEQFF | TGTGCCACCGTCTTGATCCGGGGACTCCGGGACAATGAGCAGTTCTTC
- | TRBJ2-2 | TRBV10-2 | TRBD2 | CASSVSGGNTGELFF | TGCGCCAGCAGCGTTAGCGGGGGTAACACCGGGGAGCTGTTTTTT
- | TRBJ2-7 | TRBV11-2 | TRBD1 | CASSKDRDSTHEQYF | TGTGCCAGCAGTAAAGACCGGGACAGTACCCACGAGCAGTACTTC
few | TRBJ1-1 | TRBV2 | - | CASSEMDTAATKAFF | TGTGCCAGCAGTGAGATGGACACCGCTGCGACCAAAGCTTTCTTT
few | TRBJ2-2 | TRBV6-1 | - | CASTRKGENTGELFF | TGTGCCAGCACCCGAAAGGGGGAAAACACCGGGGAGCTGTTTTTT
- | TRBJ1-2 | TRBV6-1 | - | CASISTGNSYGYTF | TGTGCCAGCATTTCAACAGGCAACTCCTATGGCTACACCTTC
few | TRBJ2-3 | TRBV29-1 | TRBD2 | CSVFGRRTSGNTDTQYF | TGCAGCGTTTTCGGACGCAGGACTAGCGGGAACACAGATACGCAGTATTTT
- | TRBJ2-3 | TRBV11-2 | - | CASSRTFSTDTQYF | TGTGCCAGCAGCAGAACCTTTAGCACAGATACGCAGTATTTT
- | TRBJ2-7 | TRBV5-1 | TRBD1 | CASKTGMGTYEQYF | TGCGCCAGCAAGACAGGGATGGGGACCTACGAGCAGTACTTC
- | TRBJ1-1 | TRBV27 | TRBD1 | CASSLSTGHEAFF | TGTGCCAGCAGTTTATCGACAGGGCACGAAGCTTTCTTT
few | TRBJ2-3 | TRBV29-1 | - | CSGGGITDTQYF | TGCAGCGGAGGCGGGATCACAGATACGCAGTATTTT
- | TRBJ2-7 | TRBV5-1 | TRBD2 | CASSPGTSGTYEQYF | TGCGCCAGCAGCCCGGGGACTAGCGGCACTTACGAGCAGTACTTC
- | TRBJ2-7 | TRBV5-1 | - | CASSFGGDPREQYF | TGCGCCAGCAGCTTTGGAGGCGACCCCCGCGAGCAGTACTTC
- | TRBJ2-7 | TRBV5-1 | - | CASSFRGNEQYF | TGCGCCAGCAGCTTCAGGGGCAACGAGCAGTACTTC
once | TRBJ2-5 | TRBV28 | TRBD2 | CASSYGLAGGRETQYF | TGTGCCAGCAGTTACGGACTAGCGGGAGGGCGGGAGACCCAGTACTTC
- | TRBJ1-2 | TRBV5-1 | - | CASSSTGPGGYGYTF | TGCGCCAGCAGCTCCACAGGCCCCGGAGGCTATGGCTACACCTTC
- | TRBJ1-5 | TRBV6-5 | - | CASIMGHGFNQPQHF | TGTGCCAGCATTATGGGACACGGGTTCAATCAGCCCCAGCATTTT
- | TRBJ2-1 | TRBV21-1 | - | CASSKGLAVGVNEQFF | TGTGCCAGCAGCAAAGGACTAGCGGTTGGGGTCAATGAGCAGTTCTTC
- | TRBJ2-5 | TRBV5-1 | - | CASSQTRGTVEGQYF | TGCGCCAGCAGCCAAACTCGGGGGACAGTAGAAGGCCAGTACTTC
- | TRBJ2-7 | TRBV11-2 | - | CASSLSTGTYEQYF | TGTGCCAGCAGCTTATCAACCGGGACCTACGAGCAGTACTTC
- | TRBJ1-5 | TRBV11-2 | - | CASSSGTRGNQPQHF | TGTGCCAGCAGCTCCGGGACACGGGGCAATCAGCCCCAGCATTTT
few | TRBJ1-5 | TRBV10-3 | - | CAISGNRDNQPQHF | TGTGCCATCAGTGGTAACAGGGACAATCAGCCCCAGCATTTT
- | TRBJ1-2 | TRBV27 | TRBD1 | CASSIGQGVGGYTF | TGTGCCAGCAGCATCGGACAGGGGGTTGGTGGCTACACCTTC
few | TRBJ2-3 | TRBV5-6 | - | CASSLAGGTDTQYF | TGTGCCAGCAGCTTGGCAGGGGGCACAGATACGCAGTATTTT
- | TRBJ2-1 | TRBV29-1 | - | CSVTTRGGWNNEQFF | TGCAGCGTAACTACCCGTGGGGGCTGGAACAATGAGCAGTTCTTC
- | TRBJ2-1 | TRBV5-1 | - | CASSLGNTGYNEQFF | TGCGCCAGCAGCTTGGGGAATACAGGGTACAATGAGCAGTTCTTC
few | TRBJ2-3 | TRBV9 | TRBD1 | CASSAGTGSHTQYF | TGTGCCAGCAGCGCCGGGACAGGGAGCCATACGCAGTATTTT
many | TRBJ2-7 | TRBV13 | TRBD2 | CASSSSGRASEQYF | TGTGCCAGCAGCTCTAGCGGGAGGGCGTCCGAGCAGTACTTC
few | TRBJ2-7 | TRBV18 | - | CASSQGSQSYEQYF | TGTGCCAGCTCCCAAGGGTCACAATCCTACGAGCAGTACTTC
once | TRBJ1-2 | TRBV18 | - | CASSPPTGSDTF | TGTGCCAGCTCACCACCCACAGGGAGCGACACCTTC
few | TRBJ2-3 | TRBV7-8 | - | CASSLMRGSTDTQYF | TGTGCCAGCAGCTTAATGCGCGGTAGCACAGATACGCAGTATTTT
- | TRBJ1-3 | TRBV19 | - | CASSIYGSSGNTIYF | TGTGCCAGTAGTATATACGGGAGCTCTGGAAACACCATATATTTT
- | TRBJ2-1 | TRBV5-5 | - | CASSLTGASYNEQFF | TGTGCCAGCAGCCTCACAGGAGCCTCCTACAATGAGCAGTTCTTC
- | TRBJ2-7 | TRBV18 | TRBD2 | CASSDGLADNYEQYF | TGTGCCAGCTCCGACGGACTAGCGGATAACTACGAGCAGTACTTC
- | TRBJ2-1 | TRBV5-1 | TRBD2 | CASSLGGLAGIDEQFF | TGCGCCAGCAGCTTGGGGGGTCTAGCGGGTATAGATGAGCAGTTCTTC
- | TRBJ2-1 | TRBV7-2 | TRBD1 | CASSFRQGGNEQFF | TGTGCCAGCAGCTTCCGACAGGGCGGGAATGAGCAGTTCTTC
- | TRBJ2-2 | TRBV11-2 | TRBD1 | CASSLGTGVNTGELFF | TGTGCCAGCAGCTTAGGGACAGGGGTGAACACCGGGGAGCTGTTTTTT
- | TRBJ2-5 | TRBV7-2 | - | CASSLVGGGETQYF | TGTGCCAGCAGCTTAGTAGGGGGTGGGGAGACCCAGTACTTC
- | TRBJ2-6 | TRBV28 | - | CASSFQFSGANVLTF | TGTGCCAGCAGTTTCCAGTTCTCTGGGGCCAACGTCCTGACTTTC
- | TRBJ2-7 | TRBV7-2 | - | CASSLAPGHSTTYEQYF | TGTGCCAGCAGCTTAGCTCCGGGACATTCTACAACCTACGAGCAGTACTTC
- | TRBJ1-5 | TRBV6-4 | - | CASCTGRAAQPQHF | TGTGCCAGCTGTACAGGGCGGGCAGCTCAGCCCCAGCATTTT
- | TRBJ2-2 | TRBV28 | - | CASSLRSGELFF | TGTGCCAGCAGTCTCCGATCCGGGGAGCTGTTTTTT
- | TRBJ2-1 | TRBV2 | - | CASRGGYNEQFF | TGTGCCAGCAGGGGGGGATACAATGAGCAGTTCTTC
once | TRBJ2-5 | TRBV19 | - | CASSILLGATETQYF | TGTGCCAGTAGTATACTTCTGGGGGCCACAGAGACCCAGTACTTC
- | TRBJ2-2 | TRBV18 | - | CASSPPLLTGELFF | TGTGCCAGCTCACCGCCCCTACTCACCGGGGAGCTGTTTTTT
once | TRBJ2-2 | TRBV7-3 | TRBD2 | CASSLGLAANTGELFF | TGTGCCAGCAGCTTAGGACTAGCGGCGAACACCGGGGAGCTGTTTTTT
- | TRBJ2-2 | TRBV7-2 | - | CASSLSSGVNTGELFF | TGTGCCAGCAGCCTAAGTAGCGGAGTAAACACCGGGGAGCTGTTTTTT
- | TRBJ2-2 | TRBV11-1 | TRBD2 | CASSPQRDSYTGELFF | TGTGCCAGCAGCCCACAGCGGGACTCTTACACCGGGGAGCTGTTTTTT
once | TRBJ2-5 | TRBV5-6 | - | CASSRGLSQETQYF | TGTGCCAGCAGCAGGGGACTGTCTCAAGAGACCCAGTACTTC
- | TRBJ2-7 | TRBV7-1 | TRBD1 | CASSWERRTGVEQYF | TGTGCCAGCAGCTGGGAAAGACGGACAGGCGTTGAGCAGTACTTC
once | TRBJ2-6 | TRBV6-4 | - | CASSDGYRGSGANVLTF | TGTGCCAGCAGTGACGGATATAGGGGCTCTGGGGCCAACGTCCTGACTTTC
- | TRBJ2-2 | TRBV30 | - | CAWTTENTGELFF | TGTGCCTGGACGACGGAAAACACCGGGGAGCTGTTTTTT
- | TRBJ1-2 | TRBV5-3 | - | CARSCGGRGRGYGYTF | TGTGCCAGAAGTTGTGGTGGACGGGGAAGAGGCTATGGCTACACCTTC
many | TRBJ1-1 | TRBV11-2 | - | CATRRGQNTEAFF | TGTGCCACGCGGAGGGGACAGAACACTGAAGCTTTCTTT